These T cell receptor beta chains were read from a single sample in a study of blood T cell repertoires in COVID-19. Here immunoSEQ multiplex PCR was the method, and the copy in TCRdb shows in-frame clones only, minus some. The table lists under 200,000 clones, 75% to 85% of them singletons. Sequencing input: peripheral blood. These receptors were obtained from a woman aged 60-70 years with COVID-19, enrolled during active disease. CDR3s include the opening cysteine and the closing phenylalanine or tryptophan. The D gene is left open where the match is weak. Clone size is shown for a subset of rows, as once, few, many or a class of expanded clone.

J,D,size,V,DNA,CDR3
TRBJ1-3,NA,NA,TRBV28,TGTGCCAGCACCGGAGGAAGCGAAAACTCTGGAAACACCATATATTTT,CASTGGSENSGNTIYF
TRBJ1-2,TRBD1,once,TRBV5-1,TGCGCCAGCAGCTCGGGACAGATGGGAGTAGGCTATGGCTACACCTTC,CASSSGQMGVGYGYTF
TRBJ1-2,NA,NA,TRBV28,TGTGCCAGCAGTTTACGTGACAGGCCACCGGCTGGCTACACCTTC,CASSLRDRPPAGYTF
TRBJ2-1,TRBD2,NA,TRBV11-1,TGTGCCAGCAGCGTACTAGCGGGAGGATACAATGAGCAGTTCTTC,CASSVLAGGYNEQFF
TRBJ2-3,TRBD2,NA,TRBV3-1/TRBV3-2,TGTGCCAGCAGCGCCCTAGCGGGGGGGCATACAGATACGCAGTATTTT,CASSALAGGHTDTQYF
TRBJ2-7,TRBD2,NA,TRBV18,TGTGCCAGCTCACCAAAAGACGTGGCGGGAGGCGAGCAGTACTTC,CASSPKDVAGGEQYF
TRBJ2-3,TRBD2,NA,TRBV7-6,TGTGCCACCCTAGCGGGTCTAGAAGGGGGAGATACGCAGTATTTT,CATLAGLEGGDTQYF
TRBJ1-5,TRBD1,NA,TRBV6-5,TGTGCCAGCAGTCCTGACAGGGCGGGTAATCAGCCCCAGCATTTT,CASSPDRAGNQPQHF
TRBJ2-4,TRBD2,NA,TRBV19,TGTGCCAGTAGTATACGGCGATCGGCGGGACTAGCGGGAGTAGGGGCCAAAAACATTCAGTACTTC,CASSIRRSAGLAGVGAKNIQYF
TRBJ1-1,NA,NA,TRBV13,TGTGCCAGCAGCCCTGGCGGGAGGAGCACTGAAGCTTTCTTT,CASSPGGRSTEAFF
TRBJ1-4,TRBD1,once,TRBV19,TGTGCCAGTAGTATGGGGACAGCTAATGAAAAACTGTTTTTT,CASSMGTANEKLFF
TRBJ2-1,TRBD1,NA,TRBV6-4,TGTGCCAGCAAGCCGGGACAGGGGAACAATGAGCAGTTCTTC,CASKPGQGNNEQFF
TRBJ2-2,TRBD2,NA,TRBV14,TGTGCCAGCAGCCAAGATCTAGCGGGGGTCCTGAACACCGGGGAGCTGTTTTTT,CASSQDLAGVLNTGELFF
TRBJ2-5,NA,NA,TRBV11-3,TGTGCCAGCAGCTTAGATCGGGGAGAGACCCAGTACTTC,CASSLDRGETQYF
TRBJ1-1,NA,NA,TRBV25-1,TGTGCCAGCAGTGACGAGACAGTGAACACTGAAGCTTTCTTT,CASSDETVNTEAFF
TRBJ2-3,TRBD2,once,TRBV28,TGTGCCAGCGCCTCTCCAGCGGGGGCTAGCACAGATACGCAGTATTTT,CASASPAGASTDTQYF
TRBJ1-2,NA,NA,TRBV11-2,TGTGCCAGCAGCCTGACAGGTTATGGCTACACCTTC,CASSLTGYGYTF
TRBJ2-1,TRBD2,NA,TRBV11-2,TGTGCCAGCAGCTCGTCCTCCCGGGCTAGCGGGAGCTCGAATGAGCAGTTCTTC,CASSSSSRASGSSNEQFF
TRBJ1-1,NA,NA,TRBV18,TGTGCCAGCTCACCATGGGCCGGCCTGGACACTGAAGCTTTCTTT,CASSPWAGLDTEAFF
TRBJ1-3,NA,once,TRBV6-1,TGTGCCAGCAGTGAAGTAATGGGAGGAACTGGAAACACCATATATTTT,CASSEVMGGTGNTIYF
TRBJ1-2,NA,NA,TRBV6-5,TGTGCCAGCAGTTACTCAACGGGGGGCGGCTACACCTTC,CASSYSTGGGYTF
TRBJ2-3,TRBD2,NA,TRBV28,TGTGCCAGCAGTTTTAGCGGGGAGTACACAGATACGCAGTATTTT,CASSFSGEYTDTQYF
TRBJ2-1,NA,NA,TRBV7-9,TGTGCCAGCAGCTCCCGACTCGGGAATGAGCAGTTCTTC,CASSSRLGNEQFF
TRBJ2-1,NA,few,TRBV4-2,TGTGCCAGCAGCCAAGTCTCAGGTTACCCCTACAATGAGCAGTTCTTC,CASSQVSGYPYNEQFF
TRBJ2-7,NA,NA,TRBV10-1,TGCGCCAGCAGTGAGGAAAGAAGGCGGACAGTACCGTGGTTTTCGCGAATAAATACCTACGAGCAGTACTTC,CASSEERRRTVPWFSRINTYEQYF
TRBJ2-1,TRBD2,NA,TRBV7-3,TGTGCCAGCAGCCCACGGGGGGGACGCGGCTCCTACAATGAGCAGTTCTTC,CASSPRGGRGSYNEQFF
TRBJ2-3,TRBD2,NA,TRBV6-1,TGTGCCAGCAGTGAAATCGGGGGGGTAGATACGCAGTATTTT,CASSEIGGVDTQYF
TRBJ2-1,NA,NA,TRBV9,TGTGCCAGCAGCTTTAACAGGGAGTCCTCCTACAATGAGCAGTTCTTC,CASSFNRESSYNEQFF
TRBJ1-5,TRBD1,NA,TRBV2,TGTGCCAGCAGGGAACAGGGGATCAACAATCAGCCCCAGCATTTT,CASREQGINNQPQHF
TRBJ1-1,NA,NA,TRBV30,TGTGCCTGGAGTGTAGTTTCCAGGAACACTGAAGCTTTCTTT,CAWSVVSRNTEAFF
TRBJ2-5,TRBD2,NA,TRBV6-5,TGTGCCAGCAGAGCGGGGGGGCGAGAGACCCAGTACTTC,CASRAGGRETQYF